The sequence of this TCR beta chain was determined in a study of blood T cell repertoires in COVID-19. Study summary: In each case, the material was cDNA or gDNA derived from T cells, B-cell-depleted T cells, or PBMCs.

The CDR3 has 14 amino acids. Germline loops: CDR1 MNHEY, CDR2 SVGEGT. Trimming took 5 bases from V and 4 from J; bases not matched to a gene: 3. Libraries were prepared by immunoSEQ multiplex PCR; TCRdb keeps only in-frame clonotypes and omits some of them. The data show 90,000 to 100,000 clones, with about 86% seen just once and under 2% held by the top ten. This TCR derives from a man older than 75 with acute or convalescent COVID-19. The gene calls are TRBV6-2 or TRBV6-3 and TRBJ2-1; the match to TRBD2 covers 9 bases. The material sequenced was peripheral blood. CDR3 sequence: CASSSLAGYNEQFF. CDR3 in DNA: TGTGCCAGCAGTAGTCTAGCGGGATACAATGAGCAGTTCTTC.